The entry that follows covers one TCR beta chain sequence. Its antigen is currently unknown. The CDR3 is 13 residues long. The ends lost 6 bases at V and 1 base at J; junction bases unmatched: 0. Germline V CDR1 and CDR2: MNHEY, SVGAGI. This sample stems from a study of cytomegalovirus exposure and HLA in healthy donors. TCRdb's table, derived via immunoSEQ multiplex PCR, lists solely in-frame clones and lacks some. The sample has hundreds of thousands of clones, approximately 90% seen once. Findings of the study overall: Later, an analysis found that TCR clusters from the first cohort tended to co-occur in the roughly 110 validation repertoires.

This chain uses TRBV6-5 with TRBJ1-5; 7 positions agree with TRBD1. Sequenced sample: PBMCs. The receptor was derived from a woman aged 18-29 years in good health and CMV-seronegative. For the CDR3, the DNA is TGTGCCAGCAGGACAGGGAGCAATCAGCCCCAGCATTTT. Amino acid sequence: CASRTGSNQPQHF.